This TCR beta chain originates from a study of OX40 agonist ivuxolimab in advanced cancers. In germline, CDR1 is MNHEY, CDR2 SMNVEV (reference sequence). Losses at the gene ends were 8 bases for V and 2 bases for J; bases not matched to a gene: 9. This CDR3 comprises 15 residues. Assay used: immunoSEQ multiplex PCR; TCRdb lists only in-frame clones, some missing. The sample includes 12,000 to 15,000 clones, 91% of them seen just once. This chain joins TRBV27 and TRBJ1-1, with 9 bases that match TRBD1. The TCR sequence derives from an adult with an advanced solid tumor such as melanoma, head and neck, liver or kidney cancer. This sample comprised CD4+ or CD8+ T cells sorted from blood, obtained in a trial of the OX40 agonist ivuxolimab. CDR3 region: CASSFRTGVNTEAFF. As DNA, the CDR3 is TGTGCCAGCTCCTTCCGGACAGGGGTTAACACTGAAGCTTTCTTT.